The rows below give T cell receptor beta chains drawn from one sample of a study of blood T cell repertoires in COVID-19. Measured with immunoSEQ multiplex PCR; TCRdb has only the in-frame clones, and not every one. The data show roughly 230,000 clones, around 84% seen once. The sample taken for sequencing was peripheral blood. The receptors were gathered from a woman older than 75 with COVID-19, enrolled during active disease. The CDR3 runs from the conserved cysteine through the conserved F or W. Fields, in order: CDR3 length, D gene, V gene, clone size, J gene, CDR3 protein, CDR3 DNA. A D gene is named only where the DNA matches it firmly. Clone size is stated in some rows and not others, as once, few, many or a class when expanded.

cdr3_length: 14
d_call: -
v_call: TRBV13
clone_size: -
j_call: TRBJ1-2
cdr3_aa: CASSLTGIYYGYTF
cdr3_nt: TGTGCCAGCAGCTTAACAGGGATCTATTACGGCTACACCTTC

cdr3_length: 17
d_call: TRBD2
v_call: TRBV4-1
clone_size: -
j_call: TRBJ2-1
cdr3_aa: CASSQSGTGGAYNEQFF
cdr3_nt: TGCGCCAGCAGCCAATCGGGGACGGGGGGGGCCTACAATGAGCAGTTCTTC

cdr3_length: 14
d_call: TRBD1
v_call: TRBV7-4
clone_size: -
j_call: TRBJ1-4
cdr3_aa: CASSRDRVSEKLFF
cdr3_nt: TGTGCCAGCTCCCGGGACAGGGTGAGTGAAAAACTGTTTTTT

cdr3_length: 18
d_call: -
v_call: TRBV19
clone_size: -
j_call: TRBJ1-6
cdr3_aa: CASSIEGTRSGGNSPLHF
cdr3_nt: TGTGCCAGTAGTATAGAAGGCACCCGGTCGGGAGGGAATTCACCCCTCCACTTT

cdr3_length: 12
d_call: TRBD1
v_call: TRBV4-2
clone_size: once
j_call: TRBJ1-1
cdr3_aa: CASSHGQGEAFF
cdr3_nt: TGTGCCAGCAGCCATGGACAGGGTGAAGCTTTCTTT

cdr3_length: 13
d_call: -
v_call: TRBV6-5
clone_size: -
j_call: TRBJ1-1
cdr3_aa: CASSYTGGTEAFF
cdr3_nt: TGTGCCAGCAGTTACACCGGGGGAACTGAAGCTTTCTTT

cdr3_length: 17
d_call: TRBD2
v_call: TRBV3-1/TRBV3-2
clone_size: -
j_call: TRBJ2-7
cdr3_aa: CASSRVLAGVLPNEQYF
cdr3_nt: TGTGCCAGCAGCCGGGTTCTAGCGGGGGTCCTCCCCAACGAGCAGTACTTC

cdr3_length: 13
d_call: TRBD2
v_call: TRBV18
clone_size: -
j_call: TRBJ2-5
cdr3_aa: CASSPLAGETQYF
cdr3_nt: TGTGCCAGCTCACCACTAGCGGGAGAGACCCAGTACTTC

cdr3_length: 16
d_call: -
v_call: TRBV15
clone_size: -
j_call: TRBJ1-1
cdr3_aa: CATSRDRGAGHTEAFF
cdr3_nt: TGTGCCACCAGCAGAGATCGGGGGGCTGGGCACACTGAAGCTTTCTTT

cdr3_length: 20
d_call: TRBD2
v_call: TRBV10-3
clone_size: -
j_call: TRBJ2-6
cdr3_aa: CAISGGLAGDRSSGANVLTF
cdr3_nt: TGTGCCATCAGTGGGGGACTAGCGGGGGACAGATCTTCTGGGGCCAACGTCCTGACTTTC

cdr3_length: 13
d_call: TRBD1
v_call: TRBV30
clone_size: -
j_call: TRBJ1-4
cdr3_aa: CAWGQGFNEKLFF
cdr3_nt: TGTGCCTGGGGACAGGGCTTTAATGAAAAACTGTTTTTT

cdr3_length: 16
d_call: TRBD1
v_call: TRBV3-1/TRBV3-2
clone_size: -
j_call: TRBJ1-1
cdr3_aa: CASSQGSGTGDTEAFF
cdr3_nt: TGTGCCAGCAGCCAAGGATCCGGGACAGGGGACACTGAAGCTTTCTTT

cdr3_length: 14
d_call: TRBD2
v_call: TRBV6-1
clone_size: -
j_call: TRBJ2-3
cdr3_aa: CASSDDHGRDTQYF
cdr3_nt: TGTGCCAGCAGTGATGACCACGGGAGGGATACGCAGTATTTT

cdr3_length: 15
d_call: TRBD1
v_call: TRBV5-1
clone_size: -
j_call: TRBJ1-6
cdr3_aa: CASSSPDRGNSPLHF
cdr3_nt: TGCGCCAGCAGCTCGCCTGACAGGGGAAATTCACCCCTCCACTTT

cdr3_length: 15
d_call: -
v_call: TRBV4-1
clone_size: -
j_call: TRBJ1-5
cdr3_aa: CASSQGGGGNQPQHF
cdr3_nt: TGCGCCAGCAGCCAAGGGGGCGGAGGCAATCAGCCCCAGCATTTT

cdr3_length: 15
d_call: TRBD1
v_call: TRBV13
clone_size: -
j_call: TRBJ2-2
cdr3_aa: CASSPGTGNTGELFF
cdr3_nt: TGTGCCAGCAGCCCCGGGACAGGGAACACCGGGGAGCTGTTTTTT

cdr3_length: 16
d_call: TRBD1
v_call: TRBV5-1
clone_size: -
j_call: TRBJ1-2
cdr3_aa: CASSRGQGADIYGYTF
cdr3_nt: TGCGCCAGCAGCCGGGGACAGGGGGCGGATATTTATGGCTACACCTTC

cdr3_length: 14
d_call: TRBD1
v_call: TRBV3-1/TRBV3-2
clone_size: once
j_call: TRBJ1-1
cdr3_aa: CASSLRDRATEAFF
cdr3_nt: TGTGCCAGCAGCCTCCGGGACAGGGCCACTGAAGCTTTCTTT

cdr3_length: 17
d_call: -
v_call: TRBV28
clone_size: -
j_call: TRBJ1-3
cdr3_aa: CASSLPGPGSSGNTIYF
cdr3_nt: TGTGCCAGCAGTTTACCAGGCCCAGGCTCCTCTGGAAACACCATATATTTT

cdr3_length: 16
d_call: TRBD2
v_call: TRBV6-6
clone_size: -
j_call: TRBJ2-5
cdr3_aa: CASSYLSGGQGETQYF
cdr3_nt: TGTGCCAGCAGTTACTTGAGCGGGGGGCAGGGAGAGACCCAGTACTTC

cdr3_length: 15
d_call: -
v_call: TRBV6-2/TRBV6-3
clone_size: -
j_call: TRBJ2-7
cdr3_aa: CASSYRRLGGYEQYF
cdr3_nt: TGTGCCAGCAGTTATCGCCGATTAGGGGGCTACGAGCAGTACTTC

cdr3_length: 17
d_call: TRBD2
v_call: TRBV2
clone_size: -
j_call: TRBJ2-3
cdr3_aa: CASSNGRGVASTDTQYF
cdr3_nt: TGTGCCAGCAGTAATGGGCGGGGGGTAGCTAGCACAGATACGCAGTATTTT

cdr3_length: 15
d_call: -
v_call: TRBV9
clone_size: -
j_call: TRBJ2-1
cdr3_aa: CASSPRGSRRDEQFF
cdr3_nt: TGTGCCAGCAGCCCGCGGGGTTCGAGACGCGATGAGCAGTTCTTC

cdr3_length: 15
d_call: TRBD2
v_call: TRBV11-3
clone_size: -
j_call: TRBJ2-5
cdr3_aa: CASSPTSLTQETQYF
cdr3_nt: TGTGCCAGCAGCCCGACTAGCTTAACTCAAGAGACCCAGTACTTC

cdr3_length: 14
d_call: TRBD1
v_call: TRBV19
clone_size: -
j_call: TRBJ1-5
cdr3_aa: CASNNRGSNQPQHF
cdr3_nt: TGTGCCAGCAATAACAGGGGAAGCAATCAGCCCCAGCATTTT

cdr3_length: 15
d_call: -
v_call: TRBV15
clone_size: -
j_call: TRBJ1-5
cdr3_aa: CATRRSQNSNQPQHF
cdr3_nt: TGTGCCACCCGTAGGTCACAGAATAGCAATCAGCCCCAGCATTTT

cdr3_length: 17
d_call: TRBD2
v_call: TRBV24-1
clone_size: -
j_call: TRBJ2-3
cdr3_aa: CATSGLAGGKSTDTQYF
cdr3_nt: TGTGCCACCAGTGGACTAGCGGGGGGAAAAAGCACAGATACGCAGTATTTT

cdr3_length: 13
d_call: TRBD1
v_call: TRBV2
clone_size: few
j_call: TRBJ1-1
cdr3_aa: CASRGTGVNEAFF
cdr3_nt: TGTGCCAGCCGTGGGACAGGGGTAAATGAAGCTTTCTTT

cdr3_length: 13
d_call: -
v_call: TRBV2
clone_size: -
j_call: TRBJ2-7
cdr3_aa: CAIDRDGQYEQYF
cdr3_nt: TGTGCCATCGACCGGGACGGACAGTACGAGCAGTACTTC

cdr3_length: 13
d_call: -
v_call: TRBV6-5
clone_size: -
j_call: TRBJ2-3
cdr3_aa: CASSYPGQDTQYF
cdr3_nt: TGTGCCAGCTCCTATCCGGGACAAGATACGCAGTATTTT

cdr3_length: 15
d_call: -
v_call: TRBV20-1
clone_size: -
j_call: TRBJ2-1
cdr3_aa: CSASDDSLGYNEQFF
cdr3_nt: TGCAGTGCTAGTGACGATAGCTTGGGCTACAATGAGCAGTTCTTC

cdr3_length: 14
d_call: -
v_call: TRBV28
clone_size: -
j_call: TRBJ2-7
cdr3_aa: CASMVSGGSYEQYF
cdr3_nt: TGTGCCAGCATGGTATCCGGGGGTTCCTACGAGCAGTACTTC